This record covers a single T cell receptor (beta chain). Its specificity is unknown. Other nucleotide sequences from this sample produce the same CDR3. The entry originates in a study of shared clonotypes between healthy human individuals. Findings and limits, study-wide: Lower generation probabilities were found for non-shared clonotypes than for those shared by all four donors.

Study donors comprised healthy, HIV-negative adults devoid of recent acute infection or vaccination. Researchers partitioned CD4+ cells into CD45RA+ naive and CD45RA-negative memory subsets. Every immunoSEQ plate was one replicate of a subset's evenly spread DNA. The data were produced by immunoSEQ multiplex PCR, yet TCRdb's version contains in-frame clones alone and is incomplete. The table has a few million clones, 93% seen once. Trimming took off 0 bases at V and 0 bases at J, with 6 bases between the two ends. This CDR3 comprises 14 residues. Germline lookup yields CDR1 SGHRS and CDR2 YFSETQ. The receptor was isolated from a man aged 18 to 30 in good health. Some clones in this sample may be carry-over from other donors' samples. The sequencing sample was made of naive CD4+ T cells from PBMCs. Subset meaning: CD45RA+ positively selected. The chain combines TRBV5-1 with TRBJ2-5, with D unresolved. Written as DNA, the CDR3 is TGCGCCAGCAGCTTGGAAGGGAACCAAGAGACCCAGTACTTC. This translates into CASSLEGNQETQYF.